Listed below are T cell receptor beta chains from one sample, sequenced in a study of cytomegalovirus exposure and HLA in healthy donors. Libraries were prepared by immunoSEQ multiplex PCR; TCRdb keeps only in-frame clonotypes and omits some of them. The sample carries 150,000 to 200,000 clones, roughly nine tenths recorded once. The specimen was PBMCs. These receptors were taken from a girl under three years old in good health and CMV-seronegative. The CDR3 runs from the conserved cysteine through the conserved F or W. D genes are given only for firm matches. Only part of the rows carry a size: once, few, many, or a class if the clone is expanded.

TRBD1	TRBJ1-6	TRBV13	NA	CASSFRQGGSPLHF	TGTGCCAGCAGCTTTCGACAGGGAGGCTCACCCCTCCACTTT
NA	TRBJ1-2	TRBV7-3	NA	CASSSTGYGYTF	TGTGCCAGCAGTTCGACAGGCTATGGCTACACCTTC
NA	TRBJ2-1	TRBV9	NA	CASSAQVQAYNEQFF	TGTGCCAGCAGCGCCCAGGTCCAAGCCTACAATGAGCAGTTCTTC
TRBD1	TRBJ1-5	TRBV19	NA	CASSIEGQGAGQPQHF	TGTGCCAGTAGTATAGAGGGACAGGGGGCCGGTCAGCCCCAGCATTTT
NA	TRBJ2-3	TRBV30	NA	CAWSYGPSTDTQYF	TGTGCCTGGAGTTATGGGCCTAGCACAGATACGCAGTATTTT
NA	TRBJ2-7	TRBV27	NA	CASSFQPAGESYEQYF	TGTGCCAGCAGTTTTCAACCAGCGGGTGAATCCTACGAGCAGTACTTC
TRBD1	TRBJ2-5	TRBV10-1	NA	CASSGTGKETQYF	TGCGCCAGCAGTGGGACAGGGAAAGAGACCCAGTACTTC
NA	TRBJ1-1	TRBV5-4	NA	CASSLVTAMNTEAFF	TGTGCCAGCAGCTTGGTAACAGCCATGAACACTGAAGCTTTCTTT
NA	TRBJ2-1	TRBV5-6	NA	CASSLGPGAYNEQFF	TGTGCCAGCAGCTTGGGCCCGGGGGCCTACAATGAGCAGTTCTTC
TRBD1	TRBJ2-1	TRBV15	NA	CATSRDPGTGGNEQFF	TGTGCCACCAGCAGAGATCCCGGGACAGGGGGCAATGAGCAGTTCTTC
TRBD1	TRBJ1-2	TRBV4-2	NA	CASSPPGQGRSGYTF	TGTGCCAGCAGCCCTCCGGGACAGGGCAGGTCTGGCTACACCTTC
TRBD2	TRBJ2-1	TRBV4-2	NA	CASSLRGVSGRGDEQFF	TGTGCCAGCAGCCTGCGGGGTGTGAGCGGGAGAGGCGATGAGCAGTTCTTC
TRBD1	TRBJ2-7	TRBV7-3	NA	CASSLPSDRPDEQYF	TGTGCCAGCAGCTTACCCTCGGACAGGCCGGACGAGCAGTACTTC
NA	TRBJ2-7	TRBV2	NA	CASSDVREQYF	TGTGCCAGCAGTGATGTGCGGGAGCAGTACTTC
NA	TRBJ2-7	TRBV5-4	NA	CASSPADRSYEQYF	TGTGCCAGCAGCCCTGCGGATCGCTCCTACGAGCAGTACTTC
TRBD2	TRBJ2-7	TRBV11-2	once	CASSYGRGVGEQYF	TGTGCCAGCAGCTACGGCCGGGGGGTCGGCGAGCAGTACTTC
NA	TRBJ2-7	TRBV2	NA	CASRGRWGDRGEQYF	TGTGCCAGCAGGGGGCGGTGGGGGGACCGGGGCGAGCAGTACTTC
NA	TRBJ2-1	TRBV7-8	few	CASRPRTGSYNEQFF	TGTGCCAGCCGCCCTCGGACTGGAAGCTACAATGAGCAGTTCTTC
TRBD2	TRBJ2-1	TRBV6-6	NA	CASSSPGLAGVNEQFF	TGTGCCAGCAGTTCCCCGGGACTAGCGGGAGTCAATGAGCAGTTCTTC
TRBD2	TRBJ2-7	TRBV2	NA	CASSDGLAGGPLEQYF	TGTGCCAGCAGTGACGGATTAGCGGGAGGGCCACTCGAGCAGTACTTC
TRBD2	TRBJ2-1	TRBV7-3	NA	CASSLRREGNEQFF	TGTGCCAGCAGCTTAAGGCGGGAGGGCAATGAGCAGTTCTTC
NA	TRBJ2-2	TRBV9	NA	CASSVSQASTGELFF	TGTGCCAGCAGCGTATCTCAGGCGAGCACCGGGGAGCTGTTTTTT
TRBD1	TRBJ1-6	TRBV7-6	NA	CASSLSGGNSPLHF	TGTGCCAGCAGCTTGTCAGGGGGCAATTCACCCCTCCACTTT
TRBD1	TRBJ2-5	TRBV10-1	NA	CASSERLTGGGETQYF	TGCGCCAGCAGTGAGCGATTGACAGGGGGCGGAGAGACCCAGTACTTC
TRBD2	TRBJ2-1	TRBV9	NA	CASSSGLAGAINEQFF	TGTGCCAGCAGCTCAGGACTAGCAGGCGCCATAAATGAGCAGTTCTTC
TRBD1	TRBJ1-5	TRBV7-2	NA	CASSGTGSQPQHF	TGTGCCAGCAGCGGGACAGGGAGTCAGCCCCAGCATTTT